These T cell receptor beta chains were read from a single sample in a study of T-cell reconstitution after alpha-beta-depleted transplantation in children. TCRdb re-analysed the PCR reads in MiXCR, keeping a single row per CDR3 protein. This sample has about 610,000 distinct CDR3 sequences, with roughly a tenth found just once. Specimen: PBMCs from the stem cell graft donor, collected from the stem cell graft. The receptors derive from a human donor who donated a stem cell graft to a child with acute myeloid leukemia. The CDR3 runs from the conserved cysteine through the conserved F or W.

V gene	CDR3 length	J gene	CDR3 protein
TRBV29-1	14	TRBJ2-3	CSSAVGGGRDTQYF
TRBV5-1	16	TRBJ2-7	CASSLPRGHHSYEQYF
TRBV19	13	TRBJ1-2	CASKEEGGHGYTF
TRBV7-9	16	TRBJ2-5	CASSEPESGGPETQYF
TRBV7-9	19	TRBJ1-1	CASTQLGSPLTGANTEAFF
TRBV12-3/TRBV12-4	13	TRBJ1-1	CASSHYREGEAFF
TRBV6-1	15	TRBJ2-7	CASIAGATGSYEQYF
TRBV28	14	TRBJ1-3	CASTWGDWGNTIYF
TRBV11-3	13	TRBJ2-2	CASGHGRTGELFF
TRBV4-3	15	TRBJ2-2	CASSQDRVYTGELFF
TRBV20-1	18	TRBJ2-6	CSARPTSGISTGANVLTF
TRBV12-3/TRBV12-4	14	TRBJ1-6	CASRKTGAGSPLHF
TRBV20-1	18	TRBJ2-1	CSAPQRVTREASYNEQFF
TRBV28	15	TRBJ1-1	CASIFALGMNTEAFF
TRBV28	15	TRBJ2-1	CASSFPVQAYNEQFF
TRBV30	15	TRBJ1-5	CAWSVPNPGNQPQHF
TRBV5-1	15	TRBJ2-2	CASSLASGKAGELFF
TRBV7-2	15	TRBJ2-7	CASSSRRETPYEQYF
TRBV7-2	15	TRBJ2-1	CASSFSPRGYNEQFF
TRBV20-1	14	TRBJ1-6	CSANREGGNSPLHF
TRBV20-1	14	TRBJ1-2	CSASPHPGLGAHTF
TRBV7-2	14	TRBJ1-1	CASSLGPNRGEAFF
TRBV20-1	12	TRBJ1-1	CSASRSGTEAFF
TRBV5-1	13	TRBJ2-5	CASRPPGVETQYF
TRBV7-2	15	TRBJ1-2	CASSPRTGGTYGYTF
TRBV24-1	14	TRBJ2-2	CATSHRKNTGELFF
TRBV12-3/TRBV12-4	13	TRBJ1-5	CASRQGINQPQHF
TRBV6-5	15	TRBJ2-7	CASSYSYGETYEQYF
TRBV28	14	TRBJ2-1	CASRPGLANNEQFF
TRBV9	14	TRBJ2-3	CASSVDRGTDTQYF
TRBV29-1	10	TRBJ2-3	CSGENTAQYF
TRBV5-1	15	TRBJ2-3	CASSPRGGAADTQYF
TRBV11-2	13	TRBJ2-5	CASSLDPRGTQYF
TRBV5-1	13	TRBJ2-3	CASSELSTDTQYF
TRBV11-2	16	TRBJ2-5	CASSLHRGSMSETQYF
TRBV5-1	17	TRBJ2-7	CASSWGSRAGVRYEQYF